These 15 T cell receptor beta chains were sequenced from one sample in a study of cytomegalovirus exposure and HLA in healthy donors. A multiplex PCR was run with 60 Vbeta primers and 13 Jbeta primers. The protocol was immunoSEQ multiplex PCR, while the TCRdb copy is restricted to in-frame clones and leaves out a portion. The sample carries 160,000 or so clones, roughly 65% recorded once. The sequenced sample was PBMCs. These receptors were obtained from a man between 18 and 35 years old in good health and CMV-seropositive.

This clone was observed a few times. The V call is TRBV12-5, the J call TRBJ2-3; the match to TRBD2 covers 8 bases. Trimming at V came to 7 bases and at J to 0 bases, leaving 6 bases not matched to a gene. This CDR3 contains 15 residues. Germline V gene lookup returns CDR1 LGHNT and CDR2 FRNRAP. CDR3 sequence (DNA): TGTGCTAGTGCCAATAGCGGGGAGAGCACAGATACGCAGTATTTT. This sequence encodes CASANSGESTDTQYF.

The chain carries TRBV28 and TRBJ2-3, with TRBD2 matching over 7 bases. V lost 6 bases and J lost 2; bases outside the gene matches: 11. CDR1 and CDR2 from the germline V gene are MDHEN and SYDVKM. The CDR3 is 16 residues long. This CDR3 is CASSHPPGGFTDTQYF. In DNA form, the CDR3 reads TGTGCCAGCAGCCACCCCCCGGGGGGTTTCACAGATACGCAGTATTTT.

This chain uses TRBV7-9 with TRBJ2-5, with D unresolved. The CDR3 spans 15 residues. The germline V gene has CDR1 SEHNR and CDR2 FQNEAQ (reference sequence). The germline V and J ends were trimmed by 5 bases and 0 bases, with 13 bases remaining between them. For the CDR3, the DNA is TGTGCCAGCAGCCATACTACGAGAGACCAAGAGACCCAGTACTTC. Protein product: CASSHTTRDQETQYF.

V is TRBV4-1 and J is TRBJ1-5, with a weak D call TRBD1 (6 bases). Trimming shortened V by 4 bases and J by 1 base, and 14 bases separated the two germline ends. Per germline, CDR1 MGHRA and CDR2 YSYEKL. The CDR3 spans 16 residues. The chain's CDR3 is CASSLVRQGSNQPQHF. The CDR3, as DNA: TGCGCCAGCAGCCTCGTTCGGCAGGGGAGCAATCAGCCCCAGCATTTT.

The chain couples TRBV5-1 to TRBJ1-1; 7 bases line up with TRBD1. With 0 bases clipped from V and 6 bases from J, the junction kept 8 bases outside the gene matches. Germline loops: CDR1 SGHRS, CDR2 YFSETQ. The CDR3 extends over 15 amino acids. The CDR3 DNA follows: TGCGCCAGCAGCTTGGCTGAAGGGGGCGCGCCTGAAGCTTTCTTT. Amino acids: CASSLAEGGAPEAFF.

This chain links TRBV19 with TRBJ1-2, with 7 bases fitting TRBD1. Germline trimming cut 6 bases from V and 1 base from J; bases unmatched to any gene: 8. Germline CDR1 and CDR2: LNHDA and SQIVND (reference sequence). The CDR3 totals 15 residues. For the CDR3, the DNA is TGTGCCAGTAGCCTCGGGACAGCGTATAACTATGGCTACACCTTC. Translated: CASSLGTAYNYGYTF.

The V call is TRBV9, the J call TRBJ2-1, with no clear D. Trimming removed 5 bases from V and 8 bases from J, with 14 bases in between. CDR1 and CDR2 (germline): SGDLS, YYNGEE. This CDR3 spans 13 amino acids. The CDR3 DNA reads TGTGCCAGCAGTACCGGGTTCGTGGATGAGCAGTTCTTC. Protein sequence: CASSTGFVDEQFF.

This chain uses TRBV5-1 with TRBJ2-5; 9 bases are shared with TRBD2. V trimming: 4 bases; J trimming: 0 bases; junction bases outside the gene matches: 4. The germline CDR1 and CDR2 sequences are SGHRS and YFSETQ. This CDR3 is built from 15 residues. CDR3 region: CASSDPSGNQETQYF. DNA for the CDR3: TGCGCCAGCAGCGACCCTAGCGGGAACCAAGAGACCCAGTACTTC.

The CDR3, as DNA: TGTGCCAGCAGCTTGGCAAGTCGGGAGCAGTTCTTC. It encodes CASSLASREQFF. This chain uses TRBV5-6 with TRBJ2-1; no clear D gene. CDR1 SGHDT and CDR2 YYEEEE come from the germline V gene. The CDR3 runs to 12 residues. Trimming shortened V by 0 bases and J by 10 bases, and 8 bases separated the two germline ends.

CDR3 protein: CAISNYQGQGVGQPQHF. The DNA for the CDR3 is TGTGCCATCAGTAACTACCAGGGGCAGGGGGTGGGTCAGCCCCAGCATTTT. This chain uses TRBV10-3 with TRBJ1-5, with 7 bases that match TRBD1. The CDR3 covers 17 residues. Looked up from germline, CDR1 is ENHRY and CDR2 is SYGVKD. V shed 5 bases, J shed 6 bases, and the junction held 16 bases outside the gene matches.

In DNA form, the CDR3 reads TGTGCCAGCAGTCCTCCTGAGAGGATCTACTATGGCTACACCTTC. Its translation is CASSPPERIYYGYTF. V and J are TRBV28 and TRBJ1-2, with D uncertain. The germline gives CDR1 MDHEN, CDR2 SYDVKM. The ends were cut back, 5 bases at V and 3 bases at J, with 16 bases in the middle. This CDR3 contains 15 residues.

CDR3 sequence: CSAMTGGGTEAFF. The CDR3, as DNA: TGCAGCGCTATGACAGGGGGTGGCACTGAAGCTTTCTTT. The chain recombines TRBV29-1 with TRBJ1-1, with 9 nucleotides matching TRBD1. The CDR3 runs 13 residues. Trimming at V came to 7 bases and at J to 4 bases, leaving 7 bases not matched to a gene. Germline-derived CDR1 and CDR2 are SQVTM and ANQGSEA.

This clone showed up just a few times. This sequence joins TRBV5-4 and TRBJ2-2; 9 nucleotides match TRBD2. Per the germline V gene, CDR1 is SGHNT and CDR2 is YYREEE (reference sequence). After removal of 2 bases from V and 4 bases from J, the junction contained 3 bases not matched to a gene. CDR3 length equals 15 residues. The CDR3 region has the DNA TGTGCCAGCAGCTTAGCGGGGGGCCTCACCGGGGAGCTGTTTTTT. It yields the protein CASSLAGGLTGELFF.

This chain uses TRBV6-1 with TRBJ1-4; D gene ambiguous. This CDR3 has 18 residues. V lost 3 bases to trimming and J lost 4 bases, with 21 bases between them. Per germline, CDR1 MNHNS and CDR2 SASEGT. As DNA, the CDR3 is TGTGCCAGCAGTGAGACCTACCCCTGGACGGGGAATAATGAAAAACTGTTTTTT. This sequence encodes CASSETYPWTGNNEKLFF.

This clone occurred a few times. V gene TRBV21-1 combines with J gene TRBJ2-7; the tabulated D call, TRBD2, remains unverified against the DNA. TRBV21-1 is termed a pseudogene. This CDR3 is built from 15 residues. CDR3 residues: CAIPNGTRSSYEQYV. As DNA, the CDR3 is TGTGCCATCCCGAACGGGACTAGAAGCTCCTACGAGCAGTACGTC.